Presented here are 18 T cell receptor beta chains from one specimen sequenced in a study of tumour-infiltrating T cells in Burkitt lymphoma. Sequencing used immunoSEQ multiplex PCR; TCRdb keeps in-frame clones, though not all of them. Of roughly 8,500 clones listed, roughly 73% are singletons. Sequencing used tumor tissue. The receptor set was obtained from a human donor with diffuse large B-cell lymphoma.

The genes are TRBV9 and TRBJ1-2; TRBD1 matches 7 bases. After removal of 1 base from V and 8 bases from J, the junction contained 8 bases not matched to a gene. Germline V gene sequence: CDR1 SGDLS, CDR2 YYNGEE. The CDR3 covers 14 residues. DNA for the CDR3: TGTGCCAGCAGCGTAACCCCGACAGGGTTAGGCTACACCTTC. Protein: CASSVTPTGLGYTF.

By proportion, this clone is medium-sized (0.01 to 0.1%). CDR3 in DNA: TGTGCCAGCAGTCCTCTTCAGGGTAATGAAGCTTTCTTT. Protein sequence: CASSPLQGNEAFF. The chain uses TRBV27 and TRBJ1-1, with D perhaps matching TRBD1 (5 bases). The CDR3 totals 13 residues. Deletions cut 5 bases from V and 7 bases from J, with 14 bases between. CDR1 MNHEY and CDR2 SMNVEV come from the germline V gene (reference sequence).

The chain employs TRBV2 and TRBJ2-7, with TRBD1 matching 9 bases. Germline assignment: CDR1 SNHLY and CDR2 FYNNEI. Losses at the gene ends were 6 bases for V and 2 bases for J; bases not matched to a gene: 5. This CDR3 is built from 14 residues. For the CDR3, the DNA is TGTGCCAGCAGGAAGGGACAGGGAACCTACGAGCAGTACTTC. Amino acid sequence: CASRKGQGTYEQYF.

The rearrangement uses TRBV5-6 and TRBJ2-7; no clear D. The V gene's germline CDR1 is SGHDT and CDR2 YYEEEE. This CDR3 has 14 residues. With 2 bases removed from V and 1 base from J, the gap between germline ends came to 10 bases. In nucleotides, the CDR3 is TGTGCCAGCAGCTTTGCGCCAATTTCCTACGAGCAGTACTTC. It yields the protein CASSFAPISYEQYF.

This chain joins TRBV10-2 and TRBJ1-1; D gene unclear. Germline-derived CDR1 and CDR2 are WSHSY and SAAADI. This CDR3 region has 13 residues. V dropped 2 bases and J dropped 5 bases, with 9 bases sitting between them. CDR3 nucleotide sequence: TGCGCCAGCAGTGAGGAGGGCCGTACTGAAGCTTTCTTT. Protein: CASSEEGRTEAFF.

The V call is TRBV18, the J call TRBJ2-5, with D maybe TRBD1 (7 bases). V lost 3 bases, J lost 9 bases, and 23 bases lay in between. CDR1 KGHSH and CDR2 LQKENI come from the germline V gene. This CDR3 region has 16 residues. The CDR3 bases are TGTGCCAGCTCACCCGGGACAGTGTATCAGAGGGGGGCCCAGTACTTC. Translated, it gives CASSPGTVYQRGAQYF.

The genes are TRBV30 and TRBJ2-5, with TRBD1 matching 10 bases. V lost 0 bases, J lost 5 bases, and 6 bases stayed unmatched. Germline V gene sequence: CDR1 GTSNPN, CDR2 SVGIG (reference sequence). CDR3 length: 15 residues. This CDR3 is CAWSVLGTGAETQYF. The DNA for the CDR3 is TGTGCCTGGAGTGTACTAGGGACAGGGGCGGAGACCCAGTACTTC.

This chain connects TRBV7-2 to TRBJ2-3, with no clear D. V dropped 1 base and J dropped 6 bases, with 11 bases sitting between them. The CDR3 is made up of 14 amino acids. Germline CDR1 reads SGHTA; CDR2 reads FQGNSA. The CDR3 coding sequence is TGTGCCAGCAGCTTAGGTGATGGCGGCGATACGCAGTATTTT. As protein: CASSLGDGGDTQYF. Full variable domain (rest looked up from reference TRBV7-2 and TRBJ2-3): GAGVSQSPSNKVTEKGKDVELRCDPISGHTALYWYRQSLGQGLEFLIYFQGNSAPDKSGLPSDRFSAERTGGSVSTLTIQRTQQEDSAVYLCASSLGDGGDTQYFGPGTRLTVL.

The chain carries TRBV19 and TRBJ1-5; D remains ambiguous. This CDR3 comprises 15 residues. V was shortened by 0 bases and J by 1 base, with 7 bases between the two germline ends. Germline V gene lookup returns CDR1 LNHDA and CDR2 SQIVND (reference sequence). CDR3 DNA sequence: TGTGCCAGTAGTATAGACCGGGCAAGCAATCAGCCCCAGCATTTT. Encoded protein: CASSIDRASNQPQHF.

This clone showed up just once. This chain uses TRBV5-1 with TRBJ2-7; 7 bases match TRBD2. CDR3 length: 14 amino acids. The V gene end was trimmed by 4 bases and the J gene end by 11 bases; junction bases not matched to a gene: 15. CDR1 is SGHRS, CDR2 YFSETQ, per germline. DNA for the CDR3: TGCGCCAGCAGCCGACGTTGGGGGGACTACGTGGAGTACTTC. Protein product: CASSRRWGDYVEYF.

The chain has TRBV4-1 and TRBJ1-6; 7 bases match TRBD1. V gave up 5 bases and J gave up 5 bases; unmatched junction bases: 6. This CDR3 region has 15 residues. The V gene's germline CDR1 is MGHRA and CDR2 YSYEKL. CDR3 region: CASSISGTDNSPLHF. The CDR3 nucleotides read TGCGCCAGCAGCATCTCCGGGACAGATAATTCACCCCTCCACTTT.

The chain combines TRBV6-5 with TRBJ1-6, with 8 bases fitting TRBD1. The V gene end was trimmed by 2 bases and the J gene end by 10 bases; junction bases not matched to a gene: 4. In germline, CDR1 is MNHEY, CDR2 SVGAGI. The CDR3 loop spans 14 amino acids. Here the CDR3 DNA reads TGTGCCAGCAGTTACAATACAGGGGGATCACCCCTCCACTTT. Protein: CASSYNTGGSPLHF.

CDR3 residues: CATQDGEQPQHF. The DNA of the CDR3 is TGTGCCACGCAAGACGGGGAACAGCCCCAGCATTTT. The chain is built from TRBV10-3 and TRBJ1-5; D uncertain. The V gene's germline CDR1 is ENHRY and CDR2 SYGVKD. Trimming left V 10 bases short and J 7 bases short, with 14 bases between. The CDR3 has 12 amino acids.

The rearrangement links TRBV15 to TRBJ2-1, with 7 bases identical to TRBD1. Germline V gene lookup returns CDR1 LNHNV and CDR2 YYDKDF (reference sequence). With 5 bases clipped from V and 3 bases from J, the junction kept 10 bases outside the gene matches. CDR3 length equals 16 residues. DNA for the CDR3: TGTGCCACCAGCGGCCGAACAGGGGCCGACTACAATGAGCAGTTCTTC. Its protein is CATSGRTGADYNEQFF.

CDR3: CASTGLDTQYF. CDR3 bases: TGCGCCAGCACCGGACTAGATACGCAGTATTTT. This rearrangement joins TRBV5-1 to TRBJ2-3, with D possibly matching TRBD2 (5 bases). V was shortened by 6 bases and J by 5 bases, with 7 bases between the two germline ends. Germline V gene data show CDR1 as SGHRS and CDR2 as YFSETQ. The CDR3 loop spans 11 amino acids. Looking up the rest from reference TRBV5-1 and TRBJ2-3 gives the full variable domain: KAGVTQTPRYLIKTRGQQVTLSCSPISGHRSVSWYQQTPGQGLQFLFEYFSETQRNKGNFPGRFSGRQFSNSRSEMNVSTLELGDSALYLCASTGLDTQYFGPGTRLTVL.

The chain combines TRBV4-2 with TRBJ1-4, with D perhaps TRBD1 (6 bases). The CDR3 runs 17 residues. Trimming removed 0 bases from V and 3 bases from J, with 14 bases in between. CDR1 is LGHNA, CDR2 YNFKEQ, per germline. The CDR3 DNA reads TGTGCCAGCAGCCAAGAGGGGGCGGGGGCGGCTAATGAAAAACTGTTTTTT. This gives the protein CASSQEGAGAANEKLFF.

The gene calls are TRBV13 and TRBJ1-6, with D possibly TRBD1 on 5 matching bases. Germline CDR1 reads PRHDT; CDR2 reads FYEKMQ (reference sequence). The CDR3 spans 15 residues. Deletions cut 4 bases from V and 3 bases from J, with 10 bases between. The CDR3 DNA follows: TGTGCCAGCAGCTCAACAGGCGTCTATAATTCACCCCTCCACTTT. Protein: CASSSTGVYNSPLHF.

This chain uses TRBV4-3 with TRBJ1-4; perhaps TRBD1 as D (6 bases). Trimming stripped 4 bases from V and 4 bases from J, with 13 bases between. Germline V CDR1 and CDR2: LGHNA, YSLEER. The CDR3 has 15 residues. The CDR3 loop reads CASSRYRDGNEKLFF. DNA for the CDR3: TGCGCCAGCAGCCGCTACAGGGACGGTAATGAAAAACTGTTTTTT.